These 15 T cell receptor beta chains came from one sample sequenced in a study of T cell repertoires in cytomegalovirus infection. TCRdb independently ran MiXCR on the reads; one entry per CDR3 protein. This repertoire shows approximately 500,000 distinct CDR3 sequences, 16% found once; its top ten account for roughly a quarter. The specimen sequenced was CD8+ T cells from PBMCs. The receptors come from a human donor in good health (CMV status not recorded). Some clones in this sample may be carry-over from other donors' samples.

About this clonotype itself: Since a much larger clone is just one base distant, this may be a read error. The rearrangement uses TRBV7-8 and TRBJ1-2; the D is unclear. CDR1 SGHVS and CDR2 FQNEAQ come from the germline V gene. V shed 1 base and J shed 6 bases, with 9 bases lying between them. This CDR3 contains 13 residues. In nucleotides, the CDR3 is TGTGCCAGCAGCTTAGAATTGTTAGATGGCTACACCTTC. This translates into CASSLELLDGYTF. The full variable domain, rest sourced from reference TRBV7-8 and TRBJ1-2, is GAGVSQSPRYKVAKRGQDVALRCDPISGHVSLFWYQQALGQGPEFLTYFQNEAQLDKSGLPSDRFFAERPEGSVSTLKIQRTQQEDSAVYLCASSLELLDGYTFGSGTRLTVV.

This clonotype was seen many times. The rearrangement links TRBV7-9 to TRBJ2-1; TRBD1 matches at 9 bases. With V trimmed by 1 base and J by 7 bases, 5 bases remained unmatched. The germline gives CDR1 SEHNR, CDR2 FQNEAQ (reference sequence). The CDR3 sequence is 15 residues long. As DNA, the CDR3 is TGTGCCAGCAGCTTAGGGGGACAGGGCCAGAATGAGCAGTTCTTC. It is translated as CASSLGGQGQNEQFF.

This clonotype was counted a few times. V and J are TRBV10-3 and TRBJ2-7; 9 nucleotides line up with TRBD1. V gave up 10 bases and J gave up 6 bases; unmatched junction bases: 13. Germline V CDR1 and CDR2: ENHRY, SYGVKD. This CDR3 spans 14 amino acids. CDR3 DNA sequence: TGTGCCACAATTCGGGACAGGGACCTCCGCGAGCAGTACTTC. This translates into CATIRDRDLREQYF.

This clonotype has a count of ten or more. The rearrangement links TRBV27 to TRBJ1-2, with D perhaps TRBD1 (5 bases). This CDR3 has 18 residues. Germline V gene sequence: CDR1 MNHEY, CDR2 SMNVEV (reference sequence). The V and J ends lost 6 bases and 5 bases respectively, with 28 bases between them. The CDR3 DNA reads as TGTGCCAGCAGCCCCTGGGAGGGGCCCAAAGACACTTCATATGGCTACACCTTC. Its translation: CASSPWEGPKDTSYGYTF.

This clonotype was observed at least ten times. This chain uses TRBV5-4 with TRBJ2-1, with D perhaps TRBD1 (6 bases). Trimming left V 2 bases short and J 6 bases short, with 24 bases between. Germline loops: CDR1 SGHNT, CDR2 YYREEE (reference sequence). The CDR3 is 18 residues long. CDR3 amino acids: CASSFPIGQGIVVNEQFF. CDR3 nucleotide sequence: TGTGCCAGCAGCTTTCCCATTGGGCAGGGGATTGTCGTCAATGAGCAGTTCTTC.

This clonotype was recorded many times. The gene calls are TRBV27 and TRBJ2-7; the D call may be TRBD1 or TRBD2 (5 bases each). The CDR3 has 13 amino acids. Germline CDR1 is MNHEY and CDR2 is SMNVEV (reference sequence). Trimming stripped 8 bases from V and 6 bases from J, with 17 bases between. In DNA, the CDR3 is TGTGCCAGCGCCTTGGGGCCAGGAGGCGAGCAGTACTTC. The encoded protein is CASALGPGGEQYF.

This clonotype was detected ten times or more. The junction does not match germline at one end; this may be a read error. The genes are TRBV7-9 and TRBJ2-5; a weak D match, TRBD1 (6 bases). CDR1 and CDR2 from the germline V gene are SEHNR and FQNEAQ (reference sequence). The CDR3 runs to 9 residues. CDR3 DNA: TGTGCCAGCAGCCTTTCACAGGGCTTC. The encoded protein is CASSLSQGF.

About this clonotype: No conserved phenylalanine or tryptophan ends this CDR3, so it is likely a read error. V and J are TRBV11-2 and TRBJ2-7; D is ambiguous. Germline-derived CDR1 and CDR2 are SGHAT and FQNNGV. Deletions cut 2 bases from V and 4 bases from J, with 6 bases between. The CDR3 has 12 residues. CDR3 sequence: CASSLRVYEQYL. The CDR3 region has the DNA TGTGCCAGCAGCTTACGGGTTTACGAGCAGTACTTA.

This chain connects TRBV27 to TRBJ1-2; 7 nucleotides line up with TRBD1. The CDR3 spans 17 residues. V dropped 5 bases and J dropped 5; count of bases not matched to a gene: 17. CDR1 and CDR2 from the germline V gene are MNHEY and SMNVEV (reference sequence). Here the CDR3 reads CASSRTPLRQGEYGYTF. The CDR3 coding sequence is TGTGCCAGCAGTCGCACGCCCCTTCGACAGGGCGAATATGGCTACACCTTC.

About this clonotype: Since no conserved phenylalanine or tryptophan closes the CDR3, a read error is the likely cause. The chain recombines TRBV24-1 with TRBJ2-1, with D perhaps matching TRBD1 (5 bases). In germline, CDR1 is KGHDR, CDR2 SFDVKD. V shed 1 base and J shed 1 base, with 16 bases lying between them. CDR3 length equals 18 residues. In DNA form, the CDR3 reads TGTGCCACCAGTGATTTAAGGGGTACAGATGTGTCCTACAATGAGCAGTTCTTA. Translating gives CATSDLRGTDVSYNEQFL.

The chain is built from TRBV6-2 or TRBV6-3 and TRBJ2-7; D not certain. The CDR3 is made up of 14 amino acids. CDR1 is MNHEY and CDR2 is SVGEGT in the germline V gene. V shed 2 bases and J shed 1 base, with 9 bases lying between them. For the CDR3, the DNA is TGTGCCAGCAGTTACAGGCATCCTTCCTACGAGCAGTACTTC. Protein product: CASSYRHPSYEQYF.

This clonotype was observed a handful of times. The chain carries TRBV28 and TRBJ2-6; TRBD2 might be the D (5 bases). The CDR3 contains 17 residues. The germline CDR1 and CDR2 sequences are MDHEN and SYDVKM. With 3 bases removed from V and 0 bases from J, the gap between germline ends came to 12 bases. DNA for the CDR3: TGTGCCAGCAGTTTTGAGGGCTCCCCCTCTGGGGCCAACGTCCTGACTTTC. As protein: CASSFEGSPSGANVLTF.

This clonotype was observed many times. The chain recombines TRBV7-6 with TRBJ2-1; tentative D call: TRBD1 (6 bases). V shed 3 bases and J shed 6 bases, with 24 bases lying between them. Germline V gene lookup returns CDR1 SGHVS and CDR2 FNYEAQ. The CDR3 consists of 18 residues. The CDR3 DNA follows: TGTGCCAGCAGCTTCCTCCGAGCAGGGACAAGAATTAGCAATGAGCAGTTCTTC. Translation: CASSFLRAGTRISNEQFF.

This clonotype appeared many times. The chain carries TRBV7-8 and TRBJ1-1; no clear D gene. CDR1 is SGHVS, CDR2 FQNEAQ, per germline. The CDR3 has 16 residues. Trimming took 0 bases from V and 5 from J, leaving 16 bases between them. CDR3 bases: TGTGCCAGCAGCTTAGCGAGGGCAGGCTTTAGGACTGAAGCTTTCTTT. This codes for CASSLARAGFRTEAFF.

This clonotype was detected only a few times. The CDR3 bases are TGTGCCACCAGTAGCGAGGGAAACATTCAGTACTTC. This translates into CATSSEGNIQYF. The chain joins TRBV24-1 to TRBJ2-4, with a weak D call TRBD2 (5 bases). The CDR3 sequence is 12 residues long. V gave up 6 bases and J gave up 6 bases, with 8 bases separating them. Germline loops: CDR1 KGHDR, CDR2 SFDVKD.